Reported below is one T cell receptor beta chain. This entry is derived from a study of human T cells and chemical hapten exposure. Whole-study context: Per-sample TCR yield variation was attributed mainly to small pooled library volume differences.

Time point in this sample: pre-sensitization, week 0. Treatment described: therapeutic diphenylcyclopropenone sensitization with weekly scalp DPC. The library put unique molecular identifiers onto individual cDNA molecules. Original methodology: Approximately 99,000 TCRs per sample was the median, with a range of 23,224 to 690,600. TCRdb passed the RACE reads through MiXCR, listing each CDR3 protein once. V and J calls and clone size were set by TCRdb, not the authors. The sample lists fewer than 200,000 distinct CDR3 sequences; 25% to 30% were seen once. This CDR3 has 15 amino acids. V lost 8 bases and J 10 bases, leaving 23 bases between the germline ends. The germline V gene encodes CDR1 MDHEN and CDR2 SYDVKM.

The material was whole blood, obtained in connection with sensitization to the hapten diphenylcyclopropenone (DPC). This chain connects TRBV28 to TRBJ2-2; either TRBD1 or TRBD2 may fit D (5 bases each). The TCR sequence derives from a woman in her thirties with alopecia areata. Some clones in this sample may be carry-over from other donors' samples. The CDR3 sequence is CASSLGAGFGLELFF. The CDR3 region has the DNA TGTGCCAGCTCACTAGGGGCAGGGTTTGGTCTGGAGCTGTTTTTT.